Reported below is one TCR beta chain. Its target is not known. One entry per CDR3 protein results from TCRdb running MiXCR on the reads. The data contain about a million distinct CDR3 sequences, roughly 30% of them singletons. These data belong to a study of T cell repertoires in cytomegalovirus infection. Whole-study context: Selection of CMV epitopes for the study included recently identified HLA-C-restricted and well-studied HLA-B-restricted ones.

The ends were cut back, 0 bases at V and 4 bases at J, with 7 bases in the middle. The CDR3 is made up of 14 amino acids. Germline V gene sequence: CDR1 SGHVS, CDR2 FNYEAQ. Broader study findings: Dominant in the ex vivo response were TCR beta clonotypes restricted by HLA-C and specific for CMV.

The source of this sequence is a human donor in good health (CMV status not recorded). Some clones in this sample may be carry-over from other donors' samples. This chain connects TRBV7-6 to TRBJ2-1, with D tentatively TRBD2 (5 bases). Sample: cultured CD8+ T cells from PBMCs, taken from culture after CMV antigen stimulation. CDR3 DNA: TGTGCCAGCAGCTTAGCCGACTATTACAATGAGCAGTTCTTC. Translation: CASSLADYYNEQFF.